This passage covers 5 T cell receptor beta chains from one sample sequenced in a study of CD8 T cells in Susac syndrome. Roughly 0.45 to 1 ug RNA was reverse transcribed with random hexamers. A single record per CDR3 protein comes from TCRdb applying MiXCR to the immunoSEQ multiplex PCR reads. The table lists roughly 250,000 distinct CDR3 sequences, 90% to 96% of them singletons. The material sequenced was CD4+ T cells from PBMCs. The receptors come from a human donor with Susac syndrome.

This rearrangement joins TRBV12-3 or TRBV12-4 to TRBJ2-7, with D perhaps assigned TRBD1 or TRBD2 (5 bases each). The CDR3 totals 16 residues. V was cut by 6 bases and J by 0 bases, with 18 bases left in between. CDR3 region: CASRHGTARASYEQYF. Here the CDR3 DNA reads TGTGCCAGCAGGCATGGGACGGCCAGAGCCTCCTACGAGCAGTACTTC.

The chain recombines TRBV20-1 with TRBJ2-7; D call uncertain. This CDR3 is 13 amino acids long. Trimming took 1 base from V and 3 from J, leaving 10 bases between them. Germline V gene lookup returns CDR1 DFQATT and CDR2 SNEGSKA (reference sequence). CDR3 loop: CSARVASGYEQYF. For the CDR3, the DNA is TGCAGTGCTAGAGTTGCCTCAGGCTACGAGCAGTACTTC.

The chain links TRBV29-1 to TRBJ2-1; 9 bases are shared with TRBD1. CDR1 and CDR2 from the germline V gene are SQVTM and ANQGSEA. V trimming: 7 bases; J trimming: 10 bases; junction bases outside the gene matches: 2. The CDR3 is 10 residues long. The DNA for the CDR3 is TGCAGCGCCGGGACAGGGGAGCAGTTCTTC. Its protein product is CSAGTGEQFF.

There are a few counts of this clonotype. J is TRBJ2-4 and V is TRBV5-4; D not resolved. Germline V gene lookup returns CDR1 SGHNT and CDR2 YYREEE (reference sequence). This CDR3 comprises 13 residues. V was cut by 2 bases and J by 0 bases, with 3 bases left in between. In DNA, the CDR3 is TGTGCCAGCAGCTTATTAGCCAAAAACATTCAGTACTTC. Its translation is CASSLLAKNIQYF.

The chain recombines TRBV30 with TRBJ2-4, with D possibly being TRBD1 (5 bases). Germline V gene lookup returns CDR1 GTSNPN and CDR2 SVGIG (reference sequence). Trimming stripped 1 base from V and 0 bases from J, with 13 bases between. The CDR3 length is 16 residues. The DNA of the CDR3 is TGTGCCTGGAGTGCGGATGACAGACTAGCCAAAAACATTCAGTACTTC. Protein product: CAWSADDRLAKNIQYF.